This TCR beta chain came from a study of cytomegalovirus exposure and HLA in healthy donors. This CDR3 has 13 amino acids. Germline lookup yields CDR1 MDHEN and CDR2 SYDVKM. Trimming left V 6 bases short and J 2 bases short, with 11 bases between. Of note for this clone: Its antigen is undetermined.

Use of 60 Vbeta and 13 Jbeta primers characterized the PCR. Here immunoSEQ multiplex PCR was the method, and the copy in TCRdb shows in-frame clones only, minus some. Here the sample spans about 75,000 clones, approximately 82% being singletons. Study observations and caveats: The authors excluded some V segments, including TRBV6-2 and TRBV6-3, as indistinguishable. Presence/absence analyses supposed approximately even sequencing depth among donors.

The chain carries TRBV28 and TRBJ2-7, with D perhaps matching TRBD1 (6 bases). The receptor was isolated from a man aged 70-80 years in good health and CMV-seropositive. Source material: PBMCs. CDR3 in DNA: TGTGCCAGCAGCCGACAGGCCACCTACGAGCAGTACTTC. This sequence encodes CASSRQATYEQYF.